The TCR beta chain described here comes from a study of blood T cell repertoires in COVID-19. Between the trimmed V and J ends, which lost 6 bases and 5 bases, there was a span of 9 bases. Germline V gene data show CDR1 as SGHDT and CDR2 as YYEEEE. This CDR3 is built from 12 residues. Libraries were prepared by immunoSEQ multiplex PCR; TCRdb keeps only in-frame clonotypes and omits some of them. In the table there are 200,000 to 250,000 clones, approximately 86% of which are singletons. The V and J genes are TRBV5-6 and TRBJ2-1; a weak D match, TRBD2 (5 bases). Sequencing was performed on peripheral blood. The origin of this receptor is a man between 18 and 29 years old with active or convalescent COVID-19. The CDR3 DNA reads TGTGCCAGCAACGGACTCAACAATGAGCAGTTCTTC. It is translated as CASNGLNNEQFF. The full variable domain, completed using reference TRBV5-6 and TRBJ2-1, is DAGVTQSPTHLIKTRGQQVTLRCSPKSGHDTVSWYQQALGQGPQFIFQYYEEEERQRGNFPDRFSGHQFPNYSSELNVNALLLGDSALYLCASNGLNNEQFFGPGTRLTVL.